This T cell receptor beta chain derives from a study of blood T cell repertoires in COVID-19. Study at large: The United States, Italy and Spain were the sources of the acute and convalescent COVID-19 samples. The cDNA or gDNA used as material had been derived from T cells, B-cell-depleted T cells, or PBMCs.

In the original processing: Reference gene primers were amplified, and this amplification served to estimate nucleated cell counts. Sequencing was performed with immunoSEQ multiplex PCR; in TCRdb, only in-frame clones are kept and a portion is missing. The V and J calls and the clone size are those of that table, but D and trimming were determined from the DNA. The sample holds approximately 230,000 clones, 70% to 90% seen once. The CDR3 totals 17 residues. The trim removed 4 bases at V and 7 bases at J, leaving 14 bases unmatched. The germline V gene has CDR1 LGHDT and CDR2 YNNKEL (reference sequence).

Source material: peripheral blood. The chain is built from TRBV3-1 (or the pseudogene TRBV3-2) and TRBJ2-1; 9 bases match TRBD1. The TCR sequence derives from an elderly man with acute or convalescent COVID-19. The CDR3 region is CASSRKLPGQGRNEQFF. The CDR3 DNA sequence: TGTGCCAGCAGCCGAAAGCTTCCGGGACAGGGTCGAAATGAGCAGTTCTTC.